A selection of T cell receptor beta chains follows, all from one sample in a study of T cells after yellow fever vaccination. From the 5' RACE reads, TCRdb called clonotypes with MiXCR, one entry per CDR3 protein. The repertoire holds approximately 330,000 distinct CDR3 sequences, over 4% seen once, with 20% to 25% in the top ten. Sequenced here: PBMCs, sampled 5 days after the yellow fever booster vaccination. The receptors shown here come from a man aged 18 to 29 who received the YFV17D yellow fever vaccine. The conserved cysteine and the conserved F or W are not part of the CDR3 here. Each record gives: V gene, J gene, clone size, CDR3 protein. Some rows mark clone size as missing; the rest say once, few, many or name a class of expanded clone.

TRBV6-5	TRBJ1-2	few	ASSYNLGRRGYT
TRBV3-1	TRBJ2-5	many	ASSLGSPSLRETQY
TRBV5-1	TRBJ1-1	.	ASSFGAGDTEAF
TRBV7-9	TRBJ1-4	few	ASSSWDGSEKLF
TRBV6-5	TRBJ2-1	many	ASLQQGIEF
TRBV3-1	TRBJ2-2	.	ASSQDHYYSFTGELF
TRBV4-1	TRBJ2-1	many	ASSQDVRTGRTYNEQF
TRBV2	TRBJ1-4	many	ASSPYATNEKLF
TRBV11-2	TRBJ2-5	.	ASSTTAGETQY
TRBV10-3	TRBJ2-7	many	AISVTHKIYEQY
TRBV4-1	TRBJ2-5	.	ASSQGDRGRETQY
TRBV2	TRBJ2-7	few	ASRDDSYEQY
TRBV4-1	TRBJ1-5	.	ASSQENRAMDQPQH
TRBV7-2	TRBJ2-3	few	ASSLLAGGRDTQY
TRBV7-8	TRBJ2-5	many	ASTQETGLREY
TRBV6-2/TRBV6-3	TRBJ2-2	.	ASSYGTSGELF
TRBV20-1	TRBJ1-1	many	SARDPRANTEAF
TRBV7-2	TRBJ1-2	few	ASRVAGANYGYT
TRBV9	TRBJ1-3	many	ASSPGQFENTIY
TRBV18	TRBJ2-5	few	ASSPGNIETQY
TRBV12-3/TRBV12-4	TRBJ2-3	many	ASSSRLAGTDTQY
TRBV7-8	TRBJ2-5	few	ASSSTPGTLLWTQY
TRBV7-8	TRBJ2-3	few	ASGGAGGPKSTDTQY
TRBV5-1	TRBJ1-2	many	ASSLNAGSVYGYT
TRBV3-1	TRBJ2-3	few	ASSEQRRGGTDTQY
TRBV24-1	TRBJ2-7	many	ATRGWWGGDEQY
TRBV11-2	TRBJ2-1	few	ASSSLRAGSLVQF
TRBV7-2	TRBJ1-2	many	ASSLAPGQGPDGYT
TRBV5-1	TRBJ1-1	.	ASKRTPPNTEAF
TRBV4-1	TRBJ1-3	.	ASSQGRGQNTIY
TRBV6-5	TRBJ1-2	few	ASSYSLDYGYT
TRBV5-5	TRBJ1-3	few	ASSSTGTGNTIY
TRBV6-2/TRBV6-3	TRBJ2-3	.	ASSYAAGRADTQY
TRBV7-9	TRBJ1-4	few	ASSTGTGSTNEKLF
TRBV6-4	TRBJ2-6	many	ASSDSKSGANVLT
TRBV23-1	TRBJ2-1	few	ASSQSPGTSSYNEQF
TRBV4-2	TRBJ2-7	.	ASSVGTSGPYEQY
TRBV27	TRBJ1-2	few	ASSLSQDLGGYT
TRBV29-1	TRBJ1-4	many	SVEETGGNEKLF
TRBV5-4	TRBJ1-1	few	ATTSGTLYTEAF